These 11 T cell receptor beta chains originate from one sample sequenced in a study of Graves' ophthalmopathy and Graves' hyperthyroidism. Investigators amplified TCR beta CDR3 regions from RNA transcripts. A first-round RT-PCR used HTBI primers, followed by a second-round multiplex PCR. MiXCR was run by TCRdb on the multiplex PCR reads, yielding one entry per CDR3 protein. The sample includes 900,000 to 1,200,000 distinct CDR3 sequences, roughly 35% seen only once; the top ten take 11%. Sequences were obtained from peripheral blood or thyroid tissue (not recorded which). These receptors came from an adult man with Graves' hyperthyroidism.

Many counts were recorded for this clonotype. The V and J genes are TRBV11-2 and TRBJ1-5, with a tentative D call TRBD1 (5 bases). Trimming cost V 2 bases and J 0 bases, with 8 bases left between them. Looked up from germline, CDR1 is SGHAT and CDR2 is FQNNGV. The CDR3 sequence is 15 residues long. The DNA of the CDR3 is TGTGCCAGCAGCTTATGGGGGACTAGCAATCAGCCCCAGCATTTT. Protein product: CASSLWGTSNQPQHF.

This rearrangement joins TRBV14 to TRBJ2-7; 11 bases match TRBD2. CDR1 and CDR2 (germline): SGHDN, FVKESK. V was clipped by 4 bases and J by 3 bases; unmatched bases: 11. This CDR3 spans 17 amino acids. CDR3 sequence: CASSRRTSGPKHYEQYF. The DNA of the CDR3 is TGTGCCAGCAGCCGCCGGACTAGCGGGCCTAAACACTACGAGCAGTACTTC.

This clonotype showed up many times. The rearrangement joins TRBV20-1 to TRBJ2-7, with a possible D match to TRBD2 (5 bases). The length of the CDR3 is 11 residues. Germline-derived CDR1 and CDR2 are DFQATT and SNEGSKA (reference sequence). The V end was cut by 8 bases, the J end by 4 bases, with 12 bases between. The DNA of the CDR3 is TGCAGTCCGCTAGGAGGTTACGAGCAGTACTTC. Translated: CSPLGGYEQYF.

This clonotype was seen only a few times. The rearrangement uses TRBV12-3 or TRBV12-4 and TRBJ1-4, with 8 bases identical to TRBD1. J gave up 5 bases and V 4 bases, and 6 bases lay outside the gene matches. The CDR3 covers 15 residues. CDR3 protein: CASSWSDRANEKLFF. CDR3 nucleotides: TGTGCCAGCAGTTGGTCGGACAGGGCGAATGAAAAACTGTTTTTT.

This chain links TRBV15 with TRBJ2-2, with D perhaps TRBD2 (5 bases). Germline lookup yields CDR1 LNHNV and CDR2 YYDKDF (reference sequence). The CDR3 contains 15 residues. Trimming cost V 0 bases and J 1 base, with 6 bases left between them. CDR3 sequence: CATSRERGNTGELFF. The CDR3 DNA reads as TGTGCCACCAGCAGAGAACGGGGGAACACCGGGGAGCTGTTTTTT.

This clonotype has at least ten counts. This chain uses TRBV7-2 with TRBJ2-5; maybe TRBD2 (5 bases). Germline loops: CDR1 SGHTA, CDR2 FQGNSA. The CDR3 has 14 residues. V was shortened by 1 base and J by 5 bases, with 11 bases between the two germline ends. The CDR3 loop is CASSLGLATETQYF. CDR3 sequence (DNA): TGTGCCAGCAGCTTAGGCCTAGCCACGGAGACCCAGTACTTC.

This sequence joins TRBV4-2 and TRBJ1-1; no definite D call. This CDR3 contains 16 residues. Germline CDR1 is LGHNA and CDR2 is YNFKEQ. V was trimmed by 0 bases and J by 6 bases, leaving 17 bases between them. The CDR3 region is CASSQDLVVEFAEAFF. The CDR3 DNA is TGTGCCAGCAGCCAAGATCTCGTTGTGGAATTCGCTGAAGCTTTCTTT.

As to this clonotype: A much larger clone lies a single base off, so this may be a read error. Here the CDR3 reads CAGSSPGTATGYTF. CDR3 nucleotide sequence: TGTGCCGGCAGCTCACCTGGGACAGCGACGGGCTACACCTTC. The genes are TRBV7-3 and TRBJ1-2; 7 nucleotides align to TRBD1. Germline assignment: CDR1 SGHTA and CDR2 FQGTGA. This CDR3 region has 14 residues.

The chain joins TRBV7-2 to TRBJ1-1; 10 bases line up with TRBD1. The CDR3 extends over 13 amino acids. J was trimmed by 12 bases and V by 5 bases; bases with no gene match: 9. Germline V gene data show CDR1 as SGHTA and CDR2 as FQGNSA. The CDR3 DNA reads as TGTGCCAGCAGCGAGACAGGGGGCTCCCCGCCTTTCTTT. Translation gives CASSETGGSPPFF.

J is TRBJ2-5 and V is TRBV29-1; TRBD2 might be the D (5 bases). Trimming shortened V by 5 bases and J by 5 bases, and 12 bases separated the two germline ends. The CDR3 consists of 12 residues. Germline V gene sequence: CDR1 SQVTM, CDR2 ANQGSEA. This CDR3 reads CSVPEQRETQYF. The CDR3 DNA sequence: TGCAGCGTTCCCGAACAGCGGGAGACCCAGTACTTC.

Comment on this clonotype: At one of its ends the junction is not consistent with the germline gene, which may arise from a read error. DNA of the CDR3: TGTAGTGCTAGGGGGGGGGGAGGACCGAACACTGAAGCTTTCTTT. This encodes CSARGGGGPNTEAFF. This sequence joins TRBV20-1 and TRBJ1-1, with D possibly matching TRBD1 (6 bases). Per the germline V gene, CDR1 is DFQATT and CDR2 is SNEGSKA (reference sequence). CDR3 length equals 15 residues.